The sequence of this T cell receptor beta chain was determined in a study of T cell repertoires in cytomegalovirus infection. General study results and limits: The response measured ex vivo was dominated by TCR beta clonotypes (HLA-C-restricted and CMV-specific).

On this clonotype itself: What it recognizes is unknown.

TCRdb analysed the reads with MiXCR anew, one entry per CDR3 protein. The table lists roughly 160,000 distinct CDR3 sequences, about a fifth of them singletons. Sequenced here: CD8+ T cells from cultured PBMCs, sampled from culture after CMV antigen stimulation. This receptor was obtained from a human donor in good health (CMV status not recorded). Some clones in this sample may be carry-over from other donors' samples.

CDR3 region: CASSQGVGVTEAFF. In nucleotides, the CDR3 is TGCGCCAGCAGCCAAGGCGTAGGGGTGACTGAAGCTTTCTTT. This sequence joins TRBV4-3 and TRBJ1-1, with D perhaps TRBD1 (5 bases). Trimming removed 1 base from V and 5 bases from J, with 11 bases in between. The CDR3 is 14 amino acids. Germline V gene data show CDR1 as LGHNA and CDR2 as YSLEER.